This T cell receptor beta chain was obtained from a study of persistence of HIV-infected CD4 T cells. Stimulation used about 9.2 ug/mL lysate from CMV-infected fibroblasts. CD4+ T cells upregulating both CD40 ligand and CD69 were sorted as responding cells. For less than 20 hours, CD8-depleted PBMCs received anti-CD28/CD49d costimulation, a CD40-blocking antibody and enfuvirtide. This was the immunoSEQ version 4 assay in survey mode. Template was genomic DNA at about 9.3 ng/uL, with up to roughly 1 ug used per sample. Some clones are missing from TCRdb's copy, which holds only in-frame ones; the method was immunoSEQ multiplex PCR. The sample includes approximately 18,000 clones, about 61% of them seen just once. The CDR3 extends over 15 amino acids. Germline V gives CDR1 SGHRS, CDR2 YFSETQ. V was clipped by 5 bases and J by 4 bases; unmatched bases: 8. A note on this clone: Its target is not known.

This specimen was CD4+ T cells sorted from PBMCs after approximately 19-hour stimulation, taken from a patient who received antiretroviral therapy. The V gene is TRBV5-1, the J gene TRBJ2-2; 7 bases fit TRBD2. The origin of this receptor is an adult woman with HIV who was CMV-seropositive. CDR3: CASSGSGGSTGELFF. In nucleotides, the CDR3 is TGCGCCAGCAGTGGGTCGGGGGGATCCACCGGGGAGCTGTTTTTT.